The 4 T cell receptor beta chains below were found in one sample sequenced in a study of Ad26.COV2.S vaccination and SARS-CoV-2 variants. The sample's treatment: about 20 received Ad26.COV2.S at low or high dose, single or two shots; a few received placebo; per-sample allocation not given. Repertoires come from day 63 after the first vaccine or placebo injection. TCRdb keeps only in-frame clones here, not all; method: immunoSEQ multiplex PCR. The sample carries a few hundred thousand clones, roughly 90% recorded once. Sequencing used peripheral blood, obtained in a trial of Ad26.COV2.S vaccine versus placebo. The receptors come from a person aged 18 to 59 who received the Ad26.COV2.S COVID-19 vaccine or a placebo.

The rearrangement uses TRBV19 and TRBJ1-1; the D gene is possibly TRBD1 (5 bases). The V gene's germline CDR1 is LNHDA and CDR2 SQIVND (reference sequence). The CDR3 sequence is 17 residues long. V lost 3 bases to trimming and J lost 1 base, with 18 bases between them. CDR3 sequence: CASSMVGPGTGNTEAFF. The CDR3, as DNA: TGTGCCAGTAGTATGGTTGGGCCCGGGACGGGGAACACTGAAGCTTTCTTT.

The chain is built from TRBV19 and TRBJ1-5, with D unclear. Trimming shortened V by 7 bases and J by 1 base, and 11 bases separated the two germline ends. Germline CDR1 and CDR2: LNHDA and SQIVND (reference sequence). The CDR3 contains 14 residues. CDR3 sequence (DNA): TGTGCCAGTAACTATGGCGGGAGCAATCAGCCCCAGCATTTT. Encoded protein: CASNYGGSNQPQHF.

The chain carries TRBV21-1 and TRBJ1-5; the tabulated D call, TRBD1, remains unverified against the DNA. TRBV21-1 is classified as a pseudogene. The CDR3 loop spans 13 amino acids. CDR3 bases: TGTGCCAGCAGCATTACAGGGAATCAGCCCCAGCATTTT. It encodes CASSITGNQPQHF.

The CDR3 sequence: CASSLNLGQGDTEAFF. In DNA, the CDR3 is TGTGCCAGCAGCTTGAACTTGGGGCAGGGAGACACTGAAGCTTTCTTT. The chain employs TRBV11-2 and TRBJ1-1; tentatively, D is TRBD1 (5 bases). This CDR3 is 16 amino acids long. V was trimmed by 3 bases and J by 3 bases, leaving 17 bases between them. CDR1 is SGHAT, CDR2 FQNNGV, per germline.